The 10 T cell receptor beta chains listed next were all sequenced from one sample in a study of blood T cell repertoires in COVID-19. TCRdb's copy holds only in-frame clones and misses some; the assay was immunoSEQ multiplex PCR. The sample lists roughly 20,000 clones; 85% to 95% were seen once. Sequencing used peripheral blood. The source of these receptors is a woman aged 50 to 65 with active COVID-19.

The rearrangement uses TRBV6-1 and TRBJ2-3, with TRBD2 identical over 7 bases. Trimming at V came to 2 bases and at J to 2 bases, leaving 7 bases not matched to a gene. The CDR3 totals 16 residues. Germline CDR1 is MNHNS and CDR2 is SASEGT. CDR3 loop: CASSEYLAGATDTQYF. The CDR3 coding sequence is TGTGCCAGCAGTGAATACTTGGCGGGAGCCACAGATACGCAGTATTTT.

V usage is TRBV12-5 and J usage is TRBJ2-1; 7 positions match TRBD1. The CDR3 has 16 residues. Germline lookup yields CDR1 LGHNT and CDR2 FRNRAP. The trim removed 4 bases at V and 1 base at J, leaving 7 bases unmatched. As DNA, the CDR3 is TGTGCTAGTGGTTCCAACGACAGGGAGTCCTACAATGAGCAGTTCTTC. Translating it yields CASGSNDRESYNEQFF.

The chain recombines TRBV29-1 with TRBJ2-2; 8 bases line up with TRBD2. The germline V gene encodes CDR1 SQVTM and CDR2 ANQGSEA. The junction had 11 bases not matched to a gene; V was cut back by 7 bases and J by 4 bases. This CDR3 has 15 residues. The CDR3 region is CSGRGVGRGTGELFF. The DNA of the CDR3 is TGCAGCGGACGGGGTGTCGGGAGGGGCACCGGGGAGCTGTTTTTT.

The chain is built from TRBV28 and TRBJ2-2, with a possible D match to TRBD1 (6 bases). Germline V gene sequence: CDR1 MDHEN, CDR2 SYDVKM. The CDR3 has 14 residues. The V and J ends lost 11 bases and 3 bases respectively, with 16 bases between them. The CDR3 nucleotides are TGTGCCTGCGAAACGGGACACGACACCGGGGAGCTGTTTTTT. Amino acid sequence: CACETGHDTGELFF.

This chain joins TRBV5-1 and TRBJ1-1; D not resolved. CDR1 SGHRS and CDR2 YFSETQ come from the germline V gene. The CDR3 covers 12 residues. The V and J ends lost 5 bases and 1 base respectively, with 6 bases between them. Written as DNA, the CDR3 is TGCGCCAGCAGTAGTCCGAACACTGAAGCTTTCTTT. Its translation is CASSSPNTEAFF.

The chain uses TRBV5-1 and TRBJ2-1; 13 nucleotides agree with TRBD2. The CDR3 runs to 17 residues. V lost 4 bases and J lost 0; bases outside the gene matches: 4. Looked up from germline, CDR1 is SGHRS and CDR2 is YFSETQ. DNA for the CDR3: TGCGCCAGCAGCCAGGGACTAGCGGGAATCTCCTACAATGAGCAGTTCTTC. Its translation: CASSQGLAGISYNEQFF.

V usage is TRBV14 and J usage is TRBJ1-1, with 10 bases lining up with TRBD1. V lost 4 bases and J lost 6; bases outside the gene matches: 14. The CDR3 has 17 amino acids. Germline V gives CDR1 SGHDN, CDR2 FVKESK. This CDR3 is CASSLYPGQGFRSEAFF. The CDR3 DNA is TGTGCCAGCAGCCTATACCCGGGACAGGGGTTTAGGTCTGAAGCTTTCTTT.

The chain recombines TRBV27 with TRBJ1-5, with no clear D. The V gene's germline CDR1 is MNHEY and CDR2 SMNVEV (reference sequence). This CDR3 has 16 amino acids. V lost 2 bases and J 1 base, leaving 12 bases between the germline ends. The CDR3 reads CASSLSSAGSNQPQHF. The DNA for the CDR3 is TGTGCCAGCAGTTTAAGTTCCGCGGGGAGCAATCAGCCCCAGCATTTT.

The gene calls are TRBV3-1 (or the pseudogene TRBV3-2) and TRBJ2-3; a possible D gene is TRBD2 (6 bases). The CDR3 extends over 16 amino acids. In germline, CDR1 is LGHDT, CDR2 YNNKEL (reference sequence). V was cut by 2 bases and J by 2 bases, with 14 bases left in between. In nucleotides, the CDR3 is TGTGCCAGCAGCCAATTGGGACTCATAAACACAGATACGCAGTATTTT. Translating it yields CASSQLGLINTDTQYF.

This clone has only one observation. The V and J genes are TRBV18 and TRBJ1-3; 8 bases map to TRBD1. The CDR3 totals 14 residues. With 2 bases clipped from V and 7 bases from J, the junction kept 4 bases outside the gene matches. Per germline, CDR1 KGHSH and CDR2 LQKENI. In DNA, the CDR3 is TGTGCCAGCTCACCAGGGGGACAGGTGAACACCATATATTTT. It translates to CASSPGGQVNTIYF.